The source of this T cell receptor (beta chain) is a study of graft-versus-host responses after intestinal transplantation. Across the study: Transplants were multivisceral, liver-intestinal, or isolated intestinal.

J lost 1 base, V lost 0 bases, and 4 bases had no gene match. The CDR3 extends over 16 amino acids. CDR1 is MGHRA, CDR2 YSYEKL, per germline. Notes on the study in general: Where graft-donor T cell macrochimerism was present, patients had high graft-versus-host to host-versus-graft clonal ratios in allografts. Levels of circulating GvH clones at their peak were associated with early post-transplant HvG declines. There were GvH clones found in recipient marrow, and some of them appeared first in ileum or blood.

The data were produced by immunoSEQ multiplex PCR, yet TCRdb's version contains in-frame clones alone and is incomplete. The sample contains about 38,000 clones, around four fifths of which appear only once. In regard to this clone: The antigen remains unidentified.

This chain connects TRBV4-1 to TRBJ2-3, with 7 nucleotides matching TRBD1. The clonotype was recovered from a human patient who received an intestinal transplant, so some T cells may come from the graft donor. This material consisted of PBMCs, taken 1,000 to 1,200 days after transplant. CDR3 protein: CASSQEGGQRTDTQYF. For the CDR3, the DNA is TGCGCCAGCAGCCAAGAAGGGGGCCAACGCACAGATACGCAGTATTTT.